This TCR beta chain emerged from a study of T cell responses to AZD1222 COVID-19 vaccine. Findings and limits, study-wide: Spike was spanned by vaccine-associated CD4 TCRs, with dominance at 160-218 and 743-854. Females made up more of the donors, who were largely white British, and clonal diversity may have come out too low. The breadth and depth of Spike-specific TCRs increased once two AZD1222 doses had been given. Only six or seven AZD1222 recipients were seropositive at baseline.

Clones were sequenced by immunoSEQ multiplex PCR, and TCRdb holds only the in-frame ones, with some missing. The table includes 160,000 or so clones, approximately 90% detected once. V was cut by 0 bases and J by 3 bases, with 18 bases left in between. In germline, CDR1 is SGHAT, CDR2 FQNNGV. CDR3 length: 17 amino acids. This clone has only one observation. Its antigen is unknown. The sequencing used peripheral blood, collected on day 0 of MenACWY control vaccination. The receptor was derived from an adult in good health. This rearrangement joins TRBV11-2 to TRBJ2-7; D may be TRBD2 (5 bases). The CDR3 coding sequence is TGTGCCAGCAGCTTAGATGGAGGCAGGCTAAGATACTACGAGCAGTACTTC. Residues: CASSLDGGRLRYYEQYF.